The 27 T cell receptor beta chains presented below share a single source sample, sequenced in a study of molecular identifiers for immune sequencing clone quantification. MiXCR, run by TCRdb on the PCR reads, gives a single entry per CDR3 protein. The sample records about 640,000 distinct CDR3 sequences, 15% to 20% being singletons. Sequencing was carried out using naive CD8+ T cells from blood, with Jurkat cell RNA spiked in. Subset given: FACS-sorted CD8+CD4-CCR7+CD45RA+ naive T cells. The receptors stem from a human donor in good health. Some libraries in this study had Jurkat cell RNA spiked in.

This clonotype was detected ten times or more. The chain is built from TRBV19 and TRBJ1-5; the match to TRBD1 covers 7 bases. The CDR3 is 15 amino acids. The germline CDR1 and CDR2 sequences are LNHDA and SQIVND (reference sequence). The ends lost 8 bases at V and 2 bases at J; junction bases unmatched: 9. Here the CDR3 reads CASALRQGGNQPQHF. DNA for the CDR3: TGTGCCAGTGCCCTCCGACAGGGTGGCAATCAGCCCCAGCATTTT. Drawing the rest from reference TRBV19 and TRBJ1-5, the complete variable domain is DGGITQSPKYLFRKEGQNVTLSCEQNLNHDAMYWYRQDPGQGLRLIYYSQIVNDFQKGDIAEGYSVSREKKESFPLTVTSAQKNPTAFYLCASALRQGGNQPQHFGDGTRLSIL.

The sample holds many counts of this clonotype. The chain joins TRBV28 to TRBJ1-2, with D hard to call. V was cut by 6 bases and J by 4 bases, with 15 bases left in between. Germline V gives CDR1 MDHEN, CDR2 SYDVKM. The CDR3 consists of 14 residues. CDR3 sequence reads: CASSPRMAPYGYTF. CDR3 coding DNA: TGTGCCAGCAGCCCCAGAATGGCCCCCTATGGCTACACCTTC.

This clonotype was picked up a small number of times. V is TRBV5-1 and J is TRBJ2-1; D gene unclear. With 2 bases removed from V and 2 bases from J, the gap between germline ends came to 14 bases. CDR1 is SGHRS and CDR2 is YFSETQ in the germline V gene. This CDR3 spans 16 amino acids. The CDR3 region is CASSLNQPSPYNEQFF. CDR3 DNA sequence: TGCGCCAGCAGCTTAAACCAGCCGAGCCCCTACAATGAGCAGTTCTTC.

Details on this clonotype: It may be a read error: a sequence one base away is much more abundant. The chain uses TRBV27 and TRBJ1-6; no clear D. In germline, CDR1 is MNHEY, CDR2 SMNVEV (reference sequence). CDR3 length equals 16 residues. CDR3: CASGLSLGGFSSPLHF. CDR3 sequence (DNA): TGTGCCAGCGGTTTATCGTTGGGAGGGTTCAGCTCACCCCTCCACTTT.

To note about this clonotype: Being one base from a much bigger clone, this may be a read error. V gene TRBV30 combines with J gene TRBJ2-4; tentative D call: TRBD2 (7 bases). The CDR3 runs to 12 residues. The V and J ends lost 4 bases and 12 bases respectively, with 16 bases between them. Germline CDR1 GTSNPN, CDR2 SVGIG (reference sequence). The CDR3 region is CAWMGEGDTQYF. For the CDR3, the DNA is TGTGCCTGGATGGGGGAGGGGGACACTCAGTACTTC.

This clonotype showed up many times. The chain combines TRBV14 with TRBJ2-3; 13 bases line up with TRBD2. J lost 1 base, V lost 0 bases, and 10 bases had no gene match. Germline CDR1 SGHDN, CDR2 FVKESK. CDR3 length equals 20 residues. In DNA form, the CDR3 reads TGTGCCAGCAGCCAAGATCAACGTACTAGCGGGAGGGGTGGCACAGATACGCAGTATTTT. Its translation is CASSQDQRTSGRGGTDTQYF.

This clonotype was counted at least ten times. The rearrangement joins TRBV27 to TRBJ2-3; D tentatively fits TRBD1 or TRBD2 (5 bases each). Per the germline V gene, CDR1 is MNHEY and CDR2 is SMNVEV (reference sequence). The CDR3 has 16 residues. V gave up 5 bases and J gave up 5 bases, with 20 bases separating them. This CDR3 is CASSPKPIRDQDTQYF. CDR3 sequence (DNA): TGTGCCAGCAGTCCGAAACCGATCCGGGACCAAGATACGCAGTATTTT.

The table lists this clonotype with many counts. The gene calls are TRBV20-1 and TRBJ2-7; no reliable D call. This CDR3 has 14 amino acids. Looked up from germline, CDR1 is DFQATT and CDR2 is SNEGSKA (reference sequence). V lost 0 bases to trimming and J lost 6 bases, with 15 bases between them. The CDR3 coding sequence is TGCAGTGCTAGAGATATGGGATTGACTGTCGAGCAGTACTTC. Encoded protein: CSARDMGLTVEQYF.

Concerning this clonotype itself: A clone one base away is much larger, so this may be a read error. The genes are TRBV12-3 or TRBV12-4 and TRBJ2-5, with D possibly TRBD1 on 5 matching bases. The CDR3 runs 13 residues. The CDR3 DNA reads TGTGCCAGCAGGGACAAGTACCAAGAGGCCCAGTACTTC. It specifies CASRDKYQEAQYF.

A note on this clonotype: This may arise from a read error, as a much more abundant clone is one base away. The rearrangement joins TRBV20-1 to TRBJ2-7; D is unresolved. The CDR3 extends over 15 amino acids. Germline CDR1 reads DFQATT; CDR2 reads SNEGSKA (reference sequence). The chain's CDR3 is CSASGSGSISYEQCF. CDR3 nucleotides: TGCAGTGCTAGTGGGTCCGGTTCCATCTCCTACGAGCAGTGCTTC.

This clonotype was detected many times. The V gene is TRBV7-9, the J gene TRBJ2-7, with D maybe TRBD1 (6 bases). Trimming took 2 bases from V and 6 from J, leaving 17 bases between them. In germline, CDR1 is SEHNR, CDR2 FQNEAQ (reference sequence). The CDR3 sequence is 15 residues long. The CDR3, as DNA: TGTGCCAGCAGCTTATCGCAGGGGCAGCTGTCCGAGCAGTACTTC. Protein: CASSLSQGQLSEQYF.

This clonotype was found many times. This rearrangement joins TRBV20-1 to TRBJ1-1; D perhaps matches TRBD1 (6 bases). This CDR3 is 15 amino acids long. In germline, CDR1 is DFQATT, CDR2 SNEGSKA (reference sequence). V was clipped by 3 bases and J by 8 bases, with 22 bases between them. CDR3 protein: CSASNIAGGLVEAFF. For the CDR3, the DNA is TGCAGTGCTAGTAATATCGCGGGGGGCTTGGTGGAAGCTTTCTTT.

This clonotype was detected ten times or more. The chain uses TRBV19 and TRBJ2-2, with 8 bases matching TRBD2. In germline, CDR1 is LNHDA, CDR2 SQIVND (reference sequence). The CDR3 runs to 15 residues. The V gene end was trimmed by 7 bases and the J gene end by 5 bases; junction bases not matched to a gene: 9. CDR3 nucleotide sequence: TGTGCCAGTACCCCTGGGACTAGAGGAACCGGGGAGCTGTTTTTT. Protein sequence: CASTPGTRGTGELFF.

This clonotype was counted at least ten times. The chain is built from TRBV6-1 and TRBJ2-3; TRBD2 matches at 9 bases. This CDR3 has 16 amino acids. With V trimmed by 0 bases and J by 3 bases, 4 bases remained unmatched. Looked up from germline, CDR1 is MNHNS and CDR2 is SASEGT. The CDR3 region is CASSEAGGGATDTQYF. Written as DNA, the CDR3 is TGTGCCAGCAGTGAAGCAGGCGGGGGGGCTACAGATACGCAGTATTTT.

About this clonotype itself: A read error may be the cause here, since a much bigger clone is one base away. The chain is built from TRBV9 and TRBJ2-5; D is possibly TRBD2 (6 bases). This CDR3 has 16 residues. The germline gives CDR1 SGDLS, CDR2 YYNGEE. The CDR3 DNA sequence: TGTGCCAGCAGCGAGAGAGCGGGCGACAACCAAGGGACCCAGTACTTC. This translates into CASSERAGDNQGTQYF.

The sample holds a few counts of this clonotype. A read error may produce the germline difference seen at one junction end. The chain couples TRBV5-3 to TRBJ1-2; 9 nucleotides agree with TRBD1. TRBV5-3 falls under the ORF class, with uncertain function. The CDR3 is 18 amino acids. As DNA, the CDR3 is TGTGCCAGCAGCTTGCTACTTGGACAGGGGCTAGCTAACTATGGCTACACCTTC. Encoded protein: CASSLLLGQGLANYGYTF.

This clonotype was detected ten times or more. The chain is built from TRBV2 and TRBJ2-5, with D perhaps being TRBD1 or TRBD2 (5 bases each). This CDR3 is 16 amino acids long. Between the trimmed V and J ends, which lost 6 bases and 6 bases, there was a span of 23 bases. CDR1 is SNHLY, CDR2 FYNNEI, per germline. The CDR3 coding sequence is TGTGCCAGCAGCGTTTCCCGGGACCGCAACTTGAAGACCCAGTACTTC. It translates to CASSVSRDRNLKTQYF.

The table lists this clonotype with many counts. V and J are TRBV5-1 and TRBJ2-5, with D possibly TRBD1 on 6 matching bases. CDR3 length: 14 amino acids. Germline CDR1 reads SGHRS; CDR2 reads YFSETQ. V lost 4 bases to trimming and J lost 4 bases, with 14 bases between them. The CDR3 DNA reads TGCGCCAGCAGCCTCACAGGGCGTGCAGAGACCCAGTACTTC. It translates to CASSLTGRAETQYF.

This clonotype was recorded only once. This chain joins TRBV9 and TRBJ2-1; TRBD1 matches 12 bases. This CDR3 region has 16 residues. V shed 3 bases, J shed 8 bases, and the junction held 9 bases outside the gene matches. Per germline, CDR1 SGDLS and CDR2 YYNGEE. The CDR3 is CASSADGGQGADEQFF. CDR3 coding DNA: TGTGCCAGCAGCGCCGATGGGGGACAGGGGGCGGATGAGCAGTTCTTC.

This clonotype was picked up many times. V is TRBV28 and J is TRBJ2-7, with a possible D match to TRBD1 (5 bases). The CDR3 runs to 16 residues. V was trimmed by 4 bases and J by 6 bases, leaving 22 bases between them. Germline lookup yields CDR1 MDHEN and CDR2 SYDVKM. The CDR3 DNA sequence: TGTGCCAGCAGTTCCTCCGTTGGGGCGCTATATCGCGAGCAGTACTTC. Its protein product is CASSSSVGALYREQYF.

This clonotype was seen repeatedly, ten times or more. The chain carries TRBV20-1 and TRBJ2-7, with a weak D call TRBD1 (6 bases). Germline assignment: CDR1 DFQATT and CDR2 SNEGSKA (reference sequence). V lost 0 bases and J lost 2, with 8 bases in between. CDR3 length equals 13 residues. In nucleotides, the CDR3 is TGCAGTGCTAGAGATCGGGACACCTACGAGCAGTACTTC. It yields the protein CSARDRDTYEQYF.

Ten or more counts support this clonotype. The chain uses TRBV7-9 and TRBJ2-7; 7 nucleotides align to TRBD1. The V gene end was trimmed by 6 bases and the J gene end by 1 base; junction bases not matched to a gene: 9. Germline assignment: CDR1 SEHNR and CDR2 FQNEAQ (reference sequence). The CDR3 is 15 residues long. CDR3 DNA: TGTGCCAGCAGACCGCCCGGGACAGCGTCCTACGAGCAGTACTTC. Amino acids: CASRPPGTASYEQYF. The entire variable domain, with the rest obtained from reference TRBV7-9 and TRBJ2-7, is as follows: DTGVSQNPRHKITKRGQNVTFRCDPISEHNRLYWYRQTLGQGPEFLTYFQNEAQLEKSRLLSDRFSAERPKGSFSTLEIQRTEQGDSAMYLCASRPPGTASYEQYFGPGTRLTVT.

In the case of this clonotype: A much more abundant neighbour one base away suggests this may be a read error. V usage is TRBV7-9 and J usage is TRBJ2-1, with D possibly called TRBD1 or TRBD2 (5 bases each). The CDR3 runs 13 residues. V lost 8 bases, J lost 12 bases, and 20 bases lay in between. Per the germline V gene, CDR1 is SEHNR and CDR2 is FQNEAQ (reference sequence). The CDR3 here is CASGGPAVTGQFF. Here the CDR3 DNA reads TGTGCCAGCGGGGGACCAGCCGTGACGGGGCAGTTCTTC.

Concerning this clonotype: This likely comes from a read error, as the CDR3 has no conserved phenylalanine or tryptophan at its end. The chain uses TRBV13 and TRBJ2-7; tentative D call: TRBD1 (7 bases). Germline assignment: CDR1 PRHDT and CDR2 FYEKMQ (reference sequence). CDR3 length equals 14 residues. V was cut by 3 bases and J by 3 bases, with 12 bases left in between. The CDR3 nucleotides read TGTGCCAGCAGCTTGGCGGGACAGAGCTACGAGCAGTACCTC. Residues: CASSLAGQSYEQYL.

This clonotype has at least ten counts. Written as DNA, the CDR3 is TGTGCCAGCAGTCCTCTAGTCGGGGCAGATACGCAGTATTTT. Translating gives CASSPLVGADTQYF. This chain connects TRBV6-2 or TRBV6-3 to TRBJ2-3; perhaps TRBD2 as D (5 bases). V lost 5 bases, J lost 4 bases, and 13 bases lay in between. Germline assignment: CDR1 MNHEY and CDR2 SVGEGT. The CDR3 sequence is 14 residues long.

Turning to this clonotype: Just one base apart from a much larger clone, this may be a read error. Lacking the conserved final phenylalanine or tryptophan, this CDR3 likely reflects a read error. This chain uses TRBV5-1 with TRBJ2-7; D not resolved. CDR1 SGHRS and CDR2 YFSETQ come from the germline V gene. This CDR3 has 15 residues. Trimming shortened V by 0 bases and J by 5 bases, and 15 bases separated the two germline ends. The CDR3 region is CASSLVPSRPDEQYL. The CDR3 DNA reads as TGCGCCAGCAGCTTGGTCCCTTCCCGACCAGACGAGCAGTACCTC.

About this clonotype itself: A much larger clone is a single base away; this may be a read error. The V gene is TRBV7-2, the J gene TRBJ2-1; D uncertain. Trimming removed 5 bases at V and 7 bases at J, with 12 bases between. Germline assignment: CDR1 SGHTA and CDR2 FQGNSA. The CDR3 covers 13 residues. This CDR3 reads CASSPSGANEQFF. The DNA for the CDR3 is TGTGCCAGCAGCCCGTCTGGAGCAAATGAGCAGTTCTTC.